The 23 T cell receptor beta chains given below trace back to one sample, sequenced in a study of cytomegalovirus exposure and HLA in healthy donors. Generated by immunoSEQ multiplex PCR, the TCRdb table keeps only in-frame clones and is missing some. This table holds 150,000 to 200,000 clones, over 85% found once. Sequences were obtained from PBMCs. The receptor set was obtained from a woman between 18 and 29 years old in good health and CMV-seropositive.

This rearrangement joins TRBV5-4 to TRBJ1-1; 9 bases match TRBD1. V lost 3 bases to trimming and J lost 0 bases; unmatched junction nucleotides: 6. CDR1 SGHNT and CDR2 YYREEE come from the germline V gene (reference sequence). The CDR3 consists of 16 residues. For the CDR3, the DNA is TGTGCCAGCAGCTCGGGGACAGGGTACATGAACACTGAAGCTTTCTTT. Translating it yields CASSSGTGYMNTEAFF.

This clone has a single count. The CDR3 nucleotides are TGTGCCAGCAGTTTGACAGTCCAAGAGACCCAGTACTTC. It is translated as CASSLTVQETQYF. The chain uses TRBV28 and TRBJ2-5, with TRBD1 as a possible D gene (5 bases). Trimming removed 3 bases at V and 1 base at J, with 6 bases between. This CDR3 contains 13 residues. Germline V gene sequence: CDR1 MDHEN, CDR2 SYDVKM.

The chain couples TRBV28 to TRBJ2-5; 7 nucleotides agree with TRBD1. Trimming cost V 4 bases and J 1 base; bases outside gene matches: 0. This CDR3 region has 13 residues. CDR1 and CDR2 (germline): MDHEN, SYDVKM. The CDR3 region is CASSWDSQETQYF. In DNA form, the CDR3 reads TGTGCCAGCAGTTGGGACAGCCAAGAGACCCAGTACTTC.

The genes are TRBV30 and TRBJ1-1; TRBD1 is a possible D gene (6 bases). V lost 0 bases and J lost 4, with 9 bases in between. CDR1 GTSNPN and CDR2 SVGIG come from the germline V gene (reference sequence). The CDR3 is 13 amino acids. CDR3 sequence reads: CAWSVKGGTEAFF. The DNA of the CDR3 is TGTGCCTGGAGTGTTAAAGGGGGCACTGAAGCTTTCTTT.

The V call is TRBV18, the J call TRBJ1-1; D is uncertain. This CDR3 contains 13 residues. Trimming shortened V by 5 bases and J by 3 bases, and 10 bases separated the two germline ends. Germline-derived CDR1 and CDR2 are KGHSH and LQKENI. The DNA for the CDR3 is TGTGCCAGCTCAGGGGAGGTGGACACTGAAGCTTTCTTT. It encodes CASSGEVDTEAFF.

V usage is TRBV30 and J usage is TRBJ2-5, with 10 bases fitting TRBD1. The CDR3 totals 13 residues. CDR1 GTSNPN and CDR2 SVGIG come from the germline V gene (reference sequence). V shed 3 bases, J shed 11 bases, and the junction held 9 bases outside the gene matches. DNA of the CDR3: TGTGCCTGGAGCCCGGACAGGGGGTTTGAGCAGTACTTC. Protein product: CAWSPDRGFEQYF.

The chain is built from TRBV6-4 and TRBJ2-1, with a tentative D call TRBD1 (5 bases). The CDR3 extends over 13 amino acids. V was trimmed by 0 bases and J by 5 bases, leaving 5 bases between them. Germline CDR1 MRHNA, CDR2 SNTAGT. The CDR3 sequence is CASSDSQDNEQFF. The CDR3 bases are TGTGCCAGCAGTGACTCACAGGACAATGAGCAGTTCTTC.

V is TRBV13 and J is TRBJ2-7; unclear D gene. The germline V gene encodes CDR1 PRHDT and CDR2 FYEKMQ (reference sequence). This CDR3 has 12 residues. Trimming left V 5 bases short and J 6 bases short, with 11 bases between. The CDR3 coding sequence is TGTGCCAGCAGCGAAACAGTGGGCGAGCAGTACTTC. Translating gives CASSETVGEQYF. The whole variable domain, remainder taken from reference TRBV13 and TRBJ2-7, is AAGVIQSPRHLIKEKRETATLKCYPIPRHDTVYWYQQGPGQDPQFLISFYEKMQSDKGSIPDRFSAQQFSDYHSELNMSSLELGDSALYFCASSETVGEQYFGPGTRLTVT.

V gene TRBV27 combines with J gene TRBJ1-1; D not certain. The V and J ends lost 6 bases and 5 bases respectively, with 25 bases between them. The CDR3 spans 17 residues. The germline CDR1 and CDR2 sequences are MNHEY and SMNVEV (reference sequence). Here the CDR3 DNA reads TGTGCCAGCAGCCAGATCACGTTAAGTTTTCTGCGGACTGAAGCTTTCTTT. This sequence encodes CASSQITLSFLRTEAFF.

The table lists this clone with a count of one. The chain carries TRBV7-3 and TRBJ1-1, with TRBD1 matching over 11 bases. There are 15 residues in the CDR3. The V segment lost 3 bases and the J segment 1 base; nucleotides outside the gene matches: 1. CDR1 is SGHTA and CDR2 is FQGTGA in the germline V gene. CDR3 sequence: CASSLDRGRNTEAFF. CDR3 coding DNA: TGTGCCAGCAGCTTGGACAGGGGGCGGAACACTGAAGCTTTCTTT. The whole variable domain, filled in from reference TRBV7-3 and TRBJ1-1, reads GAGVSQTPSNKVTEKGKYVELRCDPISGHTALYWYRQSLGQGPEFLIYFQGTGAADDSGLPNDRFFAVRPEGSVSTLKIQRTERGDSAVYLCASSLDRGRNTEAFFGQGTRLTVV.

The rearrangement uses TRBV6-4 and TRBJ2-3, with D possibly TRBD2 on 5 matching bases. This CDR3 region has 15 residues. The germline gives CDR1 MRHNA, CDR2 SNTAGT. Trimming stripped 5 bases from V and 3 bases from J, with 15 bases between. CDR3 nucleotide sequence: TGTGCCAGCAGTCTAGGGAGCCTGGGAACAGATACGCAGTATTTT. It translates to CASSLGSLGTDTQYF.

This clone was found a few times. The rearrangement joins TRBV21-1 to TRBJ2-3; the listed D gene, TRBD2, was not tested against the DNA. TRBV21-1 is given as a pseudogene. The CDR3 runs to 12 residues. The CDR3 protein is CASSTLRDTQYF. The CDR3 DNA sequence: TGTGCCAGCAGCACCCTCCGGGATACGCAGTATTTT.

The chain carries TRBV29-1 and TRBJ2-7, with 10 nucleotides matching TRBD2. Germline-derived CDR1 and CDR2 are SQVTM and ANQGSEA. V lost 7 bases, J lost 0 bases, and 9 bases stayed unmatched. The CDR3 has 15 amino acids. The CDR3 spells CSADLAGDSSYEQYF. CDR3 bases: TGCAGCGCCGACCTAGCGGGGGACAGCTCCTACGAGCAGTACTTC.

Details on this clone: Germline and junction disagree at one end, which may indicate a read error. The chain carries TRBV2 and TRBJ2-2; TRBD2 might be the D (6 bases). This CDR3 contains 14 residues. Germline CDR1 SNHLY, CDR2 FYNNEI. The CDR3 sequence: CAGRLGSNTGELFF. The CDR3 coding sequence is TGTGCCGGCAGACTAGGCTCGAACACCGGGGAGCTGTTTTTT.

The V call is TRBV28, the J call TRBJ1-2, with a possible D match to TRBD1 (5 bases). This CDR3 has 15 amino acids. V lost 3 bases and J lost 4, with 15 bases in between. Germline V gene lookup returns CDR1 MDHEN and CDR2 SYDVKM. This chain's CDR3 is CASSFGGTWGYGYTF. As DNA, the CDR3 is TGTGCCAGCAGTTTCGGGGGGACTTGGGGCTATGGCTACACCTTC.

This clone was seen a single time. The chain joins TRBV25-1 to TRBJ1-2; 7 bases are a match to TRBD1. V was pared by 4 bases and J by 6 bases, with 14 bases of the junction left unmatched. The CDR3 length is 16 residues. Germline CDR1 and CDR2: MGHDK and SYGVNS. CDR3 DNA: TGTGCCAGCAGTGGGACTCGACAGGGCTGGATGGATGGCTACACCTTC. Translated, it gives CASSGTRQGWMDGYTF.

This chain uses TRBV7-3 with TRBJ2-1; D unclear. Per germline, CDR1 SGHTA and CDR2 FQGTGA. Trimming shortened V by 1 base and J by 8 bases, and 12 bases separated the two germline ends. There are 14 residues in the CDR3. The CDR3 DNA follows: TGTGCCAGCAGCTTAATCCCCGGTATCCATGAGCAGTTCTTC. Its protein product is CASSLIPGIHEQFF.

This clone was observed a single time. The chain carries TRBV10-2 and TRBJ2-7; 7 bases match TRBD1. Trimming removed 1 base from V and 5 bases from J; junction bases left unmatched: 14. CDR1 and CDR2 from the germline V gene are WSHSY and SAAADI. This CDR3 region has 17 residues. The chain's CDR3 is CASSEWPRAGGMDEQYF. The CDR3 DNA sequence: TGCGCCAGCAGTGAGTGGCCCCGTGCAGGGGGTATGGACGAGCAGTACTTC.

The chain has TRBV2 and TRBJ1-1; no clear D. The CDR3 runs to 13 residues. V shed 7 bases and J shed 4 bases, with 13 bases lying between them. Germline assignment: CDR1 SNHLY and CDR2 FYNNEI. In DNA form, the CDR3 reads TGTGCCAGCACGATCTTAGTTGGCACTGAAGCTTTCTTT. Its protein product is CASTILVGTEAFF.

The chain recombines TRBV5-1 with TRBJ2-4, with TRBD2 as a possible D gene (6 bases). Germline-derived CDR1 and CDR2 are SGHRS and YFSETQ. Trimming shortened V by 0 bases and J by 0 bases, and 13 bases separated the two germline ends. There are 17 residues in the CDR3. The CDR3 DNA sequence: TGCGCCAGCAGCTTGGAATCTAGCGTGTTAGCCAAAAACATTCAGTACTTC. This sequence encodes CASSLESSVLAKNIQYF.

This chain joins TRBV23-1 and TRBJ1-3; TRBD1 matches at 9 bases. TRBV23-1 has ORF status, its function being uncertain. The CDR3 is 16 amino acids. Trimming removed 7 bases from V and 4 bases from J; junction bases left unmatched: 11. CDR3 sequence reads: CASTPWDRALGNTIYF. CDR3 coding DNA: TGCGCCAGCACCCCCTGGGACAGGGCGTTAGGAAACACCATATATTTT.

This chain joins TRBV21-1 and TRBJ2-3; the D call of TRBD1 is as the table states it, not checked on the DNA. TRBV21-1 is listed as a pseudogene. CDR3 size: 15 residues. The CDR3 spells CASSKPYRYTDTQYF. CDR3 DNA: TGTGCCAGCAGCAAACCGTACAGGTACACAGATACGCAGTATTTT.

This chain links TRBV9 with TRBJ2-1; D gene ambiguous. The CDR3 is made up of 17 amino acids. V lost 0 bases and J 0 bases, leaving 13 bases between the germline ends. Germline V gene data show CDR1 as SGDLS and CDR2 as YYNGEE. This chain's CDR3 is CASSVDPGSGSYNEQFF. CDR3 DNA: TGTGCCAGCAGCGTAGATCCTGGTTCGGGCTCCTACAATGAGCAGTTCTTC.